The text below deals with one T cell receptor beta chain. Its antigen is unknown. Each CDR3 protein is one row after TCRdb ran MiXCR on the 5' RACE reads. The table shows almost 600,000 distinct CDR3 sequences, with approximately 13% occurring only once. The sample is drawn from a study of T cells after yellow fever vaccination. Whole-study context: Preparation of the low-cell-number fractions used SMART-Seq v4 Ultra Low Input.

Study-level findings and limits: Relatively few clonotypes were ones that appeared in both CD4 and CD8 compartments. Booster samples showed a return of most primary-vaccination clones (roughly 96% CD4, about 85% CD8).

This sequence originates from a man aged 25 to 40 who received the YFV17D yellow fever vaccine. The material was PBMCs, obtained on the day of the yellow fever booster vaccination.

CDR3 amino acids: CSVSGTSGSSSYNEQFF. The CDR3 DNA reads TGCAGCGTTAGCGGGACTAGCGGGAGCTCCTCCTACAATGAGCAGTTCTTC. The J gene is TRBJ2-1, the V gene TRBV29-1, with TRBD2 identical over 14 bases. Germline V gene lookup returns CDR1 SQVTM and CDR2 ANQGSEA. The CDR3 consists of 17 residues. V dropped 5 bases and J dropped 0; count of bases not matched to a gene: 6.